Listed here are 21 T cell receptor beta chains from one sample, sequenced in a study of human T cells and chemical hapten exposure. Described time point: patch test 2, 6 weeks after DPC sensitization. Treatment specified: therapeutic diphenylcyclopropenone sensitization with weekly scalp DPC. A single record per CDR3 protein comes from TCRdb applying MiXCR to the RACE reads. Of about 140,000 distinct CDR3 sequences in the sample, about 12% were seen once. Material: whole blood, obtained in connection with sensitization to the hapten diphenylcyclopropenone (DPC). The receptors derive from a woman aged 50 to 65 with alopecia areata. Some clones in this sample may be carry-over from other donors' samples.

V and J are TRBV6-2 or TRBV6-3 and TRBJ2-4; 8 nucleotides agree with TRBD2. This CDR3 region has 19 residues. Germline CDR1 reads MNHEY; CDR2 reads SVGEGT. The V and J ends lost 0 bases and 0 bases, in that order; junction bases with no gene match: 10. This CDR3 reads CASSYSNSGGGLAKNIQYF. The CDR3 DNA is TGTGCCAGCAGTTACTCGAACAGCGGGGGTGGTCTAGCCAAAAACATTCAGTACTTC.

This chain's CDR3 is CSASLGTGKTNYGYTF. Written as DNA, the CDR3 is TGCAGTGCTTCCCTCGGGACAGGGAAAACTAACTATGGCTACACCTTC. The chain has TRBV20-1 and TRBJ1-2, with 9 bases that match TRBD1. V shed 5 bases, J shed 0 bases, and the junction held 10 bases outside the gene matches. The CDR3 length is 16 residues. CDR1 and CDR2 (germline): DFQATT, SNEGSKA (reference sequence).

This clonotype was recorded at least ten times. CDR3: CASSLTPNEQFF. The CDR3 DNA is TGTGCCAGCAGTTTAACCCCCAATGAGCAGTTCTTC. The chain uses TRBV6-6 and TRBJ2-1; D is ambiguous. Germline V gene lookup returns CDR1 MNHNY and CDR2 SVGAGI (reference sequence). This CDR3 has 12 amino acids. V was cut by 4 bases and J by 6 bases, with 7 bases left in between.

This clonotype has a count of ten or more. The chain carries TRBV18 and TRBJ1-1, with a tentative D call TRBD1 (5 bases). This CDR3 region has 15 residues. The germline V gene has CDR1 KGHSH and CDR2 LQKENI. Trimming shortened V by 3 bases and J by 6 bases, and 17 bases separated the two germline ends. For the CDR3, the DNA is TGTGCCAGCTCACCCTTCCCTCAGGGTTACGCTGAAGCTTTCTTT. Protein product: CASSPFPQGYAEAFF.

There are a few counts of this clonotype. The rearrangement links TRBV5-1 to TRBJ1-2; tentatively, D is TRBD1 (5 bases). CDR1 SGHRS and CDR2 YFSETQ come from the germline V gene. CDR3 length equals 14 residues. The germline V and J ends were trimmed by 4 bases and 8 bases, with 18 bases remaining between them. The CDR3 coding sequence is TGCGCCAGCAGCCGTCCGGGACCGGAAAAAGGCTACACCTTC. Its protein product is CASSRPGPEKGYTF.

This clonotype turned up a few times. The CDR3 reads CASRRNYEQYF. CDR3 nucleotide sequence: TGTGCCAGCAGAAGGAACTACGAGCAGTACTTC. The chain combines TRBV28 with TRBJ2-7; no clear D gene. Germline V gives CDR1 MDHEN, CDR2 SYDVKM. The germline V and J ends were trimmed by 6 bases and 3 bases, with 6 bases remaining between them. The CDR3 extends over 11 amino acids. The full variable domain, its missing parts supplied by reference TRBV28 and TRBJ2-7, is DVKVTQSSRYLVKRTGEKVFLECVQDMDHENMFWYRQDPGLGLRLIYFSYDVKMKEKGDIPEGYSVSREKKERFSLILESASTNQTSMYLCASRRNYEQYFGPGTRLTVT.

The genes are TRBV6-6 and TRBJ2-4; a possible D gene is TRBD2 (6 bases). Germline loops: CDR1 MNHNY, CDR2 SVGAGI (reference sequence). This CDR3 comprises 18 residues. The V gene lost 6 bases and the J gene lost 2 bases, with 23 bases spanning the gap. CDR3 in amino acids: CASSPPGVGKGPKNIQYF. CDR3 bases: TGTGCCAGCAGCCCACCGGGGGTGGGAAAGGGGCCCAAAAACATTCAGTACTTC.

This clonotype was found many times. V gene TRBV28 combines with J gene TRBJ1-5; the match to TRBD1 covers 7 bases. V shed 6 bases, J shed 0 bases, and the junction held 5 bases outside the gene matches. The germline V gene has CDR1 MDHEN and CDR2 SYDVKM. The CDR3 extends over 15 amino acids. CDR3 in amino acids: CASRAAGGSNQPQHF. The CDR3 nucleotides are TGTGCCAGCAGGGCTGCAGGGGGTAGCAATCAGCCCCAGCATTTT.

The V gene is TRBV20-1, the J gene TRBJ2-5, with D perhaps TRBD1 (6 bases). The CDR3 extends over 13 amino acids. The V gene lost 0 bases and the J gene lost 7 bases, with 12 bases spanning the gap. From germline, CDR1 is DFQATT and CDR2 SNEGSKA (reference sequence). CDR3 region: CSAREGGVATQYF. The CDR3 DNA reads as TGCAGTGCTAGAGAAGGGGGAGTAGCGACCCAGTACTTC.

This clonotype has a count of ten or more. The rearrangement links TRBV28 to TRBJ2-7; 8 bases agree with TRBD1. V lost 2 bases, J lost 5 bases, and 8 bases stayed unmatched. CDR1 is MDHEN and CDR2 is SYDVKM in the germline V gene. The CDR3 totals 15 residues. CDR3 amino acids: CASSLMTGVRNEQYF. CDR3 bases: TGTGCCAGCAGTTTAATGACAGGGGTTCGGAACGAGCAGTACTTC.

At least ten counts were recorded for this clonotype. CDR3 nucleotides: TGTGCCAGCAACCCGGGACAGGGGGCAGCAGGGGCCAACGTCCTGACTTTC. This encodes CASNPGQGAAGANVLTF. The chain is built from TRBV27 and TRBJ2-6, with 12 bases identical to TRBD1. Germline trimming cut 7 bases from V and 4 bases from J; bases unmatched to any gene: 8. CDR1 is MNHEY and CDR2 is SMNVEV in the germline V gene (reference sequence). This CDR3 has 17 residues.

This clonotype has only a few counts. The chain couples TRBV6-2 or TRBV6-3 to TRBJ2-3, with 7 bases fitting TRBD2. The V and J ends lost 0 bases and 7 bases, in that order; junction bases with no gene match: 13. The germline CDR1 and CDR2 sequences are MNHEY and SVGEGT. This CDR3 region has 17 residues. In DNA form, the CDR3 reads TGTGCCAGCAGTTACTCGAGGGAGGGCGGCCTCACGAATACGCAGTATTTT. Protein: CASSYSREGGLTNTQYF.

The chain employs TRBV12-3 or TRBV12-4 and TRBJ2-7; 9 positions match TRBD1. Germline trimming cut 5 bases from V and 2 bases from J; bases unmatched to any gene: 10. The CDR3 is made up of 16 amino acids. DNA for the CDR3: TGTGCCAGCAGTCCCCGACCCGGGACAGGGCCCTACGAGCAGTACTTC. Protein sequence: CASSPRPGTGPYEQYF.

This clonotype was counted at least ten times. This chain connects TRBV7-9 to TRBJ1-5; D unresolved. Per germline, CDR1 SEHNR and CDR2 FQNEAQ (reference sequence). The CDR3 contains 15 residues. V was clipped by 2 bases and J by 1 base, with 9 bases between them. The CDR3 DNA is TGTGCCAGCAGCTTAAGGAACAGAAGCAATCAGCCCCAGCATTTT. Protein: CASSLRNRSNQPQHF.

At least ten counts were recorded for this clonotype. V gene TRBV14 combines with J gene TRBJ2-1, with TRBD1 matching over 7 bases. V lost 0 bases, J lost 12 bases, and 8 bases stayed unmatched. The CDR3 runs 14 residues. Germline V gives CDR1 SGHDN, CDR2 FVKESK. The CDR3 nucleotides read TGTGCCAGCAGCCAAGATATAGGGGGCCTGGGGCAGTTCTTC. As protein: CASSQDIGGLGQFF.

The V gene is TRBV12-3 or TRBV12-4, the J gene TRBJ2-2; 7 bases match TRBD1. V dropped 6 bases and J dropped 2; count of bases not matched to a gene: 6. CDR3 length: 15 amino acids. CDR3 in DNA: TGTGCCAGCAGGCGACAGGGCCTTAACACCGGGGAGCTGTTTTTT. Its translation: CASRRQGLNTGELFF.

The chain employs TRBV19 and TRBJ2-6, with D tentatively TRBD1 (6 bases). This CDR3 spans 16 amino acids. The germline V gene has CDR1 LNHDA and CDR2 SQIVND (reference sequence). Trimming removed 3 bases from V and 4 bases from J, with 13 bases in between. CDR3 bases: TGTGCCAGTAGTATGGATCCAGGGGCAGGGGCCAACGTCCTGACTTTC. Its translation: CASSMDPGAGANVLTF.

This clonotype appeared a few times. The chain links TRBV7-2 to TRBJ2-7; tentative D call: TRBD1 (9 bases). The CDR3 sequence is 17 residues long. Between the trimmed V and J ends, which lost 5 bases and 3 bases, there was a span of 23 bases. Per germline, CDR1 SGHTA and CDR2 FQGNSA. The CDR3 DNA follows: TGTGCCAGCAGCCCCCGGTCGGGGGGGACAGGGTTCTACGAGCAGTACTTC. As protein: CASSPRSGGTGFYEQYF.

Only a few counts were recorded for this clonotype. This chain connects TRBV20-1 to TRBJ2-7, with 7 bases identical to TRBD2. This CDR3 has 14 amino acids. From germline, CDR1 is DFQATT and CDR2 SNEGSKA (reference sequence). V was pared by 6 bases and J by 3 bases, with 11 bases of the junction left unmatched. The CDR3 protein is CSAAREALGYEQYF. The DNA of the CDR3 is TGCAGTGCAGCCCGGGAGGCCCTCGGCTACGAGCAGTACTTC.

In this sample, this clonotype turned up a few times. The V and J genes are TRBV24-1 and TRBJ2-7; no definite D call. CDR3 size: 11 residues. V was trimmed by 4 bases and J by 3 bases, leaving 3 bases between them. Germline loops: CDR1 KGHDR, CDR2 SFDVKD. In DNA, the CDR3 is TGTGCCACCAGTGACCACTACGAGCAGTACTTC. Translated, it gives CATSDHYEQYF.

There are many counts of this clonotype. The chain couples TRBV12-3 or TRBV12-4 to TRBJ1-5; the D is unclear. V was trimmed by 5 bases and J by 2 bases, leaving 19 bases between them. The CDR3 has 17 amino acids. The CDR3 spells CASSRYSGVTGNQPQHF. The DNA for the CDR3 is TGTGCCAGCAGTCGATACAGCGGGGTTACGGGCAATCAGCCCCAGCATTTT.